This T cell receptor (beta chain) was observed in a study of T cell clonality in common variable immunodeficiency. Germline CDR1 DFQATT, CDR2 SNEGSKA (reference sequence). CDR3 size: 16 residues. The J segment lost 4 bases and the V segment lost 5 bases, leaving 12 bases of the junction unmatched. Study conclusions and caveats: Fewer TCRbeta clones were shared among CVID subjects than controls. CVID subjects had higher TCRbeta clonality than healthy controls, most marked in about a third. Reportedly, TCR beta sequences from common variable immunodeficiency showed fewer deletions and N-nucleotide insertions. CVID patient heterogeneity limited repertoire-clinical complication correlations.

TCRdb's table, derived via immunoSEQ multiplex PCR, lists solely in-frame clones and lacks some. The sample is made up of approximately 30,000 clones, none counted only once. This clone was detected ten times or more. What it binds is not known. The CDR3 end is not reached by the read, which stops 3 residues before it; the germline J gene fills it in. Sequenced sample: peripheral blood mononuclear cells. This TCR was sampled from a person between 18 and 70 years old in good health. This sequence joins TRBV20-1 and TRBJ2-3; 10 positions agree with TRBD2. Partial CDR3 DNA: TGCAGTGCTTCGCTCGTAGCGGGAGGTAACGCAGATACG. It is translated as CSASLVAGGNADT. The whole CDR3 sequence is CSASLVAGGNADTQYF.